A single sample is the source of the 15 T cell receptor beta chains below, sequenced in a study of OX40 agonist ivuxolimab in advanced cancers. The repertoire was sequenced with immunoSEQ multiplex PCR; TCRdb's copy has only in-frame clones and lacks some. This sample has about 91,000 clones, with 85% to 90% found just once. Specimen: CD4+ or CD8+ T cells sorted from blood, collected in a trial of the OX40 agonist ivuxolimab. These receptors were taken from an adult with an advanced solid tumor such as melanoma, head and neck, liver or kidney cancer.

The gene calls are TRBV18 and TRBJ1-3; TRBD1 agrees at 8 bases. Germline V gene sequence: CDR1 KGHSH, CDR2 LQKENI. Trimming cost V 4 bases and J 3 bases; bases outside gene matches: 2. This CDR3 spans 14 amino acids. The CDR3 reads CASSQDRGGNTIYF. The CDR3 coding sequence is TGTGCCAGCTCACAAGACAGGGGTGGAAACACCATATATTTT.

This clone has more than one count but fewer than ten. V gene TRBV9 combines with J gene TRBJ1-1, with 7 bases matching TRBD1. This CDR3 region has 14 residues. J lost 1 base, V lost 2 bases, and 2 bases had no gene match. Germline V gives CDR1 SGDLS, CDR2 YYNGEE. CDR3: CASSVGQENTEAFF. Here the CDR3 DNA reads TGTGCCAGCAGCGTCGGACAGGAGAACACTGAAGCTTTCTTT.

V usage is TRBV2 and J usage is TRBJ2-5; a possible D gene is TRBD2 (5 bases). The CDR3 is 11 residues long. The V end was cut by 10 bases, the J end by 0 bases, with 6 bases between. CDR1 and CDR2 (germline): SNHLY, FYNNEI. CDR3 sequence: CATDYQETQYF. In DNA, the CDR3 is TGTGCCACGGACTACCAAGAGACCCAGTACTTC.

V usage is TRBV10-1 and J usage is TRBJ2-1; D unresolved. Germline CDR1 is WNHNN and CDR2 is SYGVQD (reference sequence). V gave up 0 bases and J gave up 13 bases, with 10 bases separating them. This CDR3 contains 12 residues. The CDR3 DNA is TGCGCCAGCAGTGAGTCGACCGGGCCCCAGTTCTTC. Its protein product is CASSESTGPQFF.

The gene calls are TRBV5-6 and TRBJ2-4, with D hard to call. CDR3 length: 11 amino acids. Looked up from germline, CDR1 is SGHDT and CDR2 is YYEEEE. V lost 2 bases and J lost 5, with 2 bases in between. CDR3 in amino acids: CASSFENIQYF. CDR3 nucleotide sequence: TGTGCCAGCAGCTTTGAAAACATTCAGTACTTC.

The V call is TRBV28, the J call TRBJ2-2; the match to TRBD2 covers 11 bases. Germline loops: CDR1 MDHEN, CDR2 SYDVKM. This CDR3 contains 17 residues. J was trimmed by 1 base and V by 4 bases; bases with no gene match: 5. The DNA for the CDR3 is TGTGCCAGCAGTTACGGGACTAGCGGAAGGAACACCGGGGAGCTGTTTTTT. As protein: CASSYGTSGRNTGELFF.

The chain combines TRBV6-1 with TRBJ2-5, with D possibly being TRBD1 (6 bases). Germline V gene data show CDR1 as MNHNS and CDR2 as SASEGT. CDR3 length: 14 amino acids. Trimming took 2 bases from V and 5 from J, leaving 12 bases between them. The CDR3: CASSEQRGSETQYF. The CDR3 DNA sequence: TGTGCCAGCAGTGAACAAAGGGGGAGCGAGACCCAGTACTTC.

V is TRBV7-3 and J is TRBJ2-3; no firm D call. V lost 1 base and J 2 bases, leaving 10 bases between the germline ends. The CDR3 loop spans 15 amino acids. Germline CDR1 reads SGHTA; CDR2 reads FQGTGA. The CDR3 loop is CASSLIGGYTDTQYF. The CDR3 region has the DNA TGTGCCAGCAGCTTAATAGGCGGATACACAGATACGCAGTATTTT.

The rearrangement joins TRBV7-3 to TRBJ2-6; D remains unclear. Germline lookup yields CDR1 SGHTA and CDR2 FQGTGA. The V gene lost 5 bases and the J gene lost 0 bases, with 11 bases spanning the gap. This CDR3 has 16 residues. As DNA, the CDR3 is TGTGCCAGCAGCCATGAACCTAGCTCTGGGGCCAACGTCCTGACTTTC. Translating gives CASSHEPSSGANVLTF.

This clone occurred once. The genes are TRBV19 and TRBJ1-2; 8 bases align to TRBD1. CDR1 and CDR2 from the germline V gene are LNHDA and SQIVND (reference sequence). The ends lost 5 bases at V and 8 bases at J; junction bases unmatched: 4. CDR3 length equals 12 residues. CDR3 sequence (DNA): TGTGCCAGTAGTGCCCGGGACAGGGGCTACACCTTC. This gives the protein CASSARDRGYTF.

Only a few counts were recorded for this clone. The rearrangement links TRBV2 to TRBJ1-5; no definite D call. The germline V gene has CDR1 SNHLY and CDR2 FYNNEI. This CDR3 is built from 14 residues. V gave up 5 bases and J gave up 5 bases, with 13 bases separating them. The CDR3: CASSRSTLDQPQHF. For the CDR3, the DNA is TGTGCCAGCAGTAGGAGTACCCTGGATCAGCCCCAGCATTTT.

The J gene is TRBJ2-1, the V gene TRBV6-1; 8 nucleotides match TRBD2. This CDR3 contains 13 residues. The V segment lost 5 bases and the J segment 10 bases; nucleotides outside the gene matches: 7. Germline V CDR1 and CDR2: MNHNS, SASEGT. DNA for the CDR3: TGTGCCAGCAGTAGCTTAGCGGGAATCGAGCAGTTCTTC. Protein product: CASSSLAGIEQFF.

The table lists this clone with a count of one. The V and J genes are TRBV7-2 and TRBJ2-5, with a possible D match to TRBD2 (5 bases). The CDR3 is 15 residues long. The V and J ends lost 2 bases and 7 bases respectively, with 17 bases between them. Looked up from germline, CDR1 is SGHTA and CDR2 is FQGNSA. CDR3 residues: CASSLFGAVIGTQYF. CDR3 nucleotides: TGTGCCAGCAGCTTATTCGGAGCGGTTATCGGGACCCAGTACTTC.

This clone has a single count. The chain recombines TRBV4-2 with TRBJ2-3; D may be TRBD2 (6 bases). CDR1 and CDR2 (germline): LGHNA, YNFKEQ. V was trimmed by 1 base and J by 4 bases, leaving 15 bases between them. The CDR3 is made up of 16 amino acids. CDR3 amino acids: CASSQGRGGDPDTQYF. DNA for the CDR3: TGTGCCAGCAGCCAAGGCCGGGGAGGAGACCCAGATACGCAGTATTTT.

This clone has just a few counts. This chain links TRBV29-1 with TRBJ2-2; weak D call: TRBD1 (6 bases). Trimming left V 1 base short and J 4 bases short, with 10 bases between. This CDR3 is built from 14 residues. CDR1 and CDR2 (germline): SQVTM, ANQGSEA. CDR3 amino acids: CSVEARGSTGELFF. CDR3 DNA: TGCAGCGTTGAAGCTAGGGGGAGCACCGGGGAGCTGTTTTTT.